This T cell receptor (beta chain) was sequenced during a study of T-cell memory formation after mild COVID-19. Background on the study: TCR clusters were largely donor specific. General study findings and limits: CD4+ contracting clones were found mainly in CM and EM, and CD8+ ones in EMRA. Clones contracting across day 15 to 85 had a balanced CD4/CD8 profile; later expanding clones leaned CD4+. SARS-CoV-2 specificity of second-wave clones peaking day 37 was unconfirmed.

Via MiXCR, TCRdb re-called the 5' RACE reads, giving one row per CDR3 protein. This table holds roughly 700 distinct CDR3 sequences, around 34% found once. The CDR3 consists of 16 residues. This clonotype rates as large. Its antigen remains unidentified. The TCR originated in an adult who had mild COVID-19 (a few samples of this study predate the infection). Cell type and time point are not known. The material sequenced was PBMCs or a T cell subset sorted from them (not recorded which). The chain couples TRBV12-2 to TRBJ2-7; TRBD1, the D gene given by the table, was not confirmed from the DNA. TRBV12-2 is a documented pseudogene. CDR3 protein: CASRLEFRVPRGEQYF. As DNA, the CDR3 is TGTGCAAGTCGCTTAGAGTTCAGGGTCCCGAGGGGCGAGCAGTACTTC.